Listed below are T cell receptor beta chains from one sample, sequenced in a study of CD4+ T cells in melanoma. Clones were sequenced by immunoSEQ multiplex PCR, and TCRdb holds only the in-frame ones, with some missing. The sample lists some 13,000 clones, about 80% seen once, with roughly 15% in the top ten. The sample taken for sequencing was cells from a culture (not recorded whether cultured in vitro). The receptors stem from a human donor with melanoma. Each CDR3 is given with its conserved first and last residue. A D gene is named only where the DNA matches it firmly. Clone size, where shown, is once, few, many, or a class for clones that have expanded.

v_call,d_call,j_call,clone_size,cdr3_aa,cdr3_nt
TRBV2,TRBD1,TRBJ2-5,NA,CVQPPRQGAPRRRQETQYF,TGTGTCCAGCCTCCCCGACAGGGGGCACCTAGACGTCGTCAAGAGACCCAGTACTTC
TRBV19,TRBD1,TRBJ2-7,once,CASSVQDRAYEQYF,TGTGCCAGTAGTGTCCAGGACAGGGCCTACGAGCAGTACTTC
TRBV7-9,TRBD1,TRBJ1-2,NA,CASSPTIRGEVYGYTF,TGTGCCAGCAGCCCTACTATCAGGGGGGAGGTCTATGGCTACACCTTC
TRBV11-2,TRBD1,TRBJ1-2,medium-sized,CASSRGQGVGSGYTF,TGTGCCAGCAGTAGAGGACAGGGGGTTGGTAGTGGCTACACCTTC
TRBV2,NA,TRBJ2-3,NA,CASSATRSSTDTQYF,TGTGCCAGCAGTGCCACTAGGAGTAGCACAGATACGCAGTATTTT
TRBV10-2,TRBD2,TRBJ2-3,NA,CASRAGAPVDTQYF,TGCGCCAGCAGAGCGGGGGCCCCCGTAGATACGCAGTATTTT
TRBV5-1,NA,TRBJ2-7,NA,CASGSGGPTYEQYF,TGCGCCAGTGGAAGTGGGGGCCCCACTTACGAGCAGTACTTC
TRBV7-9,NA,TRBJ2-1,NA,CASSLGAREQFF,TGTGCCAGCAGCTTAGGGGCTAGGGAGCAGTTCTTC
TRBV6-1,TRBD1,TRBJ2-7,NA,CASRGQAFVYEQYF,TGTGCCAGTCGGGGACAGGCTTTTGTCTACGAGCAGTACTTC
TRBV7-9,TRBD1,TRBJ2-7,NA,CASSASQGASYEQYF,TGTGCCAGCAGCGCGTCACAGGGGGCTTCCTACGAGCAGTACTTC
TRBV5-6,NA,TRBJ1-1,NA,CASSRRGVVTEAFF,TGTGCCAGCAGCAGGAGGGGTGTCGTCACTGAAGCTTTCTTT
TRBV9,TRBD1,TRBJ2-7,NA,CASSVQDRVSKQYF,TGTGCCAGCAGCGTACAGGACAGGGTCAGCAAGCAGTACTTC
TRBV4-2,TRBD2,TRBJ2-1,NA,CASSQPGLAGDNEQFF,TGTGCCAGCAGCCAACCGGGACTAGCGGGGGACAATGAGCAGTTCTTC
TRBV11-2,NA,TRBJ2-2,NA,CASSFGRKTGELFF,TGTGCCAGCAGCTTCGGACGGAAAACCGGGGAGCTGTTTTTT
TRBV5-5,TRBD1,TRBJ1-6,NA,CASSSPGGNSPLHF,TGTGCCAGCAGCTCACCAGGGGGGAATTCACCCCTCCACTTT
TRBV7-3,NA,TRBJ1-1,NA,CASSPRGDTEAFF,TGTGCCAGCAGCCCTCGGGGGGACACTGAAGCTTTCTTT
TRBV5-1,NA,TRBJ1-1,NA,CASSHHIDRNEAFF,TGCGCCAGCAGCCACCACATTGACAGGAATGAAGCTTTCTTT
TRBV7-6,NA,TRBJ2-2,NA,CASSVGTLDYTGELFF,TGTGCCAGCAGTGTAGGGACCCTGGATTACACCGGGGAGCTGTTTTTT
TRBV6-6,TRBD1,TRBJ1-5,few,CASRVTGGNSNQPQHF,TGTGCCAGCCGCGTGACAGGGGGAAATAGCAATCAGCCCCAGCATTTT
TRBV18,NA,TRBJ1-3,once,CASSPSPQGNTIYF,TGTGCCAGCTCACCCTCCCCCCAGGGAAACACCATATATTTT
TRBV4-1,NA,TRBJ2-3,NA,CASSQDANSRPGGTDTQYF,TGCGCCAGCAGCCAAGATGCGAATTCGAGGCCCGGGGGTACAGATACGCAGTATTTT
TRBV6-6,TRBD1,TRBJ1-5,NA,CASSSGTGPHQPQHF,TGTGCCAGCAGTTCCGGGACAGGGCCCCATCAGCCCCAGCATTTT
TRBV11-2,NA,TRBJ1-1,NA,CASSLQFGQKNTEAFF,TGTGCCAGCAGTTTACAATTCGGACAGAAGAACACTGAAGCTTTCTTT
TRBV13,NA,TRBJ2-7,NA,CASSSGRQYEQYF,TGTGCCAGCAGTTCAGGGCGTCAGTACGAGCAGTACTTC
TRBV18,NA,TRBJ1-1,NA,CASSPQQGEAFF,TGTGCCAGCTCACCACAACAGGGAGAAGCTTTCTTT
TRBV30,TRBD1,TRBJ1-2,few,CAWVPSGTGVVGYTF,TGTGCCTGGGTGCCGTCCGGGACAGGGGTCGTTGGCTACACCTTC
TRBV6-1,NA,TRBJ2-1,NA,CASSRGANYNEQFF,TGTGCCAGCAGCCGAGGAGCTAACTACAATGAGCAGTTCTTC
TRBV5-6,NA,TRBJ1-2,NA,CASSSLNSNYGYTF,TGTGCCAGCAGCTCCCTTAACTCTAACTATGGCTACACCTTC
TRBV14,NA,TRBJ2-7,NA,CASSQVAGSTGYEQYF,TGTGCCAGCAGCCAAGTTGCTGGGTCCACGGGCTACGAGCAGTACTTC
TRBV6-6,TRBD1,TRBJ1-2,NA,CASTRGTGRGYTF,TGTGCCAGCACCCGGGGGACAGGACGTGGCTACACCTTC
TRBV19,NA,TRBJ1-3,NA,CASSTNSGNTIYF,TGTGCCAGTAGTACCAACTCTGGAAACACCATATATTTT
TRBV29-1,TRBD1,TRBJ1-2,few,CSVEEGTAYGYTF,TGCAGCGTTGAAGAAGGGACAGCCTATGGCTACACCTTC
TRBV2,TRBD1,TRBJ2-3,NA,CASRKTGSSTDTQYF,TGTGCCAGCAGAAAGACAGGGTCTAGCACAGATACGCAGTATTTT
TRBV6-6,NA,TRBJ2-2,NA,CASSYSPGPNTGELFF,TGTGCCAGCAGTTACTCGCCAGGGCCGAACACCGGGGAGCTGTTTTTT
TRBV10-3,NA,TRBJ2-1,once,CAISLDQSSYNEQFF,TGTGCCATCAGCCTAGACCAGAGCTCCTACAATGAGCAGTTCTTC
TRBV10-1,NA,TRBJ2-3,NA,CASSEGSGLLRSDTQYF,TGCGCCAGCAGTGAAGGTTCCGGGCTGTTAAGGTCGGATACGCAGTATTTT
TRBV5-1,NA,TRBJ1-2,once,CASSLGGSSGYTF,TGCGCCAGCAGCTTGGGAGGATCCAGTGGCTACACCTTC
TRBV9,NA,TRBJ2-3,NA,CASSYRGRDTQYF,TGTGCCAGCAGCTATCGGGGCAGAGATACGCAGTATTTT
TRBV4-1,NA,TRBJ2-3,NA,CASSQGQPTDTQYF,TGCGCCAGCAGCCAAGGACAGCCCACAGATACGCAGTATTTT
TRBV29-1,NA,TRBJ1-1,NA,CSVPGNTEAFF,TGCAGCGTTCCAGGAAACACTGAAGCTTTCTTT
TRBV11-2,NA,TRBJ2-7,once,CASSPTGHEQYF,TGTGCCAGCAGCCCAACAGGGCACGAGCAGTACTTC
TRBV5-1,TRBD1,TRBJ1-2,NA,CASSAMGQGGGYTF,TGCGCCAGCAGCGCAATGGGACAGGGAGGCGGCTACACCTTC
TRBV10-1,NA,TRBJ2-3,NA,CASSDFGGDYTDTQYF,TGCGCCAGCAGTGACTTTGGCGGGGATTACACAGATACGCAGTATTTT
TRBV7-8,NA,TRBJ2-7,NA,CASSFSTNYEQYF,TGTGCCAGCAGCTTTTCGACAAACTACGAGCAGTACTTC
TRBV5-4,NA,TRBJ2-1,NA,CASSLDYLEQFF,TGTGCCAGCAGCTTGGACTACCTTGAGCAGTTCTTC
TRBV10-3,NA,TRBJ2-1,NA,CAIGREYNEQFF,TGTGCCATCGGGCGAGAATACAATGAGCAGTTCTTC
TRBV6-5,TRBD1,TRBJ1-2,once,CASSRDRDGGYTF,TGTGCCAGCAGCCGAGACAGGGACGGCGGCTACACCTTC
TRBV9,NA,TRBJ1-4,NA,CASSVAWGLGEKLFF,TGTGCCAGCAGCGTAGCTTGGGGGCTGGGGGAAAAACTGTTTTTT
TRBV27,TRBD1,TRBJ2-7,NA,CASRQGGQYEQYF,TGTGCCAGCAGACAGGGGGGACAATACGAGCAGTACTTC
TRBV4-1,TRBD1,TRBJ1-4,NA,CASSQGVGQGPISTNEKLFF,TGCGCCAGCAGCCAAGGCGTAGGACAGGGACCTATTTCAACTAATGAAAAACTGTTTTTT